This T cell receptor (beta chain) was observed in a study of blood T cells in healthy people across ages. Germline CDR1 reads MDHEN; CDR2 reads SYDVKM. The CDR3 has 16 amino acids. A second roughly 7 to 11 cycle PCR used barcoded and J-beta primers. Every cDNA molecule bore a tag from a template-switch adaptor containing 12 random nucleotides. TCRdb itself ran the 5' RACE reads through MiXCR, one entry per CDR3 protein. The data contain over 950,000 distinct CDR3 sequences, around 54% of them singletons. Whole-study findings and limits: Naive and antigen-experienced cells could not be conclusively compared, given unsorted PBMCs.

For every donor, a draw yielded approximately 9.9 milliliters of peripheral blood. About this clonotype itself: Its specificity is not known.

The source of this sequence is a woman aged 55-70 years in good health. The sample consisted of blood. The chain uses TRBV28 and TRBJ2-4, with 9 bases fitting TRBD2. The closer fit of TRBJ2-5 to the DNA end suggests the J call may be wrong. The CDR3 sequence is CASSFKAGGSGETQYF. The DNA for the CDR3 is TGTGCCAGCAGTTTTAAAGCGGGAGGCTCGGGGGAGACCCAGTACTTC.